This T cell receptor beta chain was documented in a study of cytomegalovirus exposure and HLA in healthy donors. The PCR contained 60 Vbeta and 13 Jbeta primers. Using immunoSEQ multiplex PCR, the repertoire was profiled, and TCRdb retains in-frame clones only, with some absent. The sample yields roughly 150,000 clones, around 80% seen once. The V end was cut by 3 bases, the J end by 4 bases, with 16 bases between. The germline CDR1 and CDR2 sequences are SGDLS and YYNGEE. This CDR3 is built from 15 residues. This sequence joins TRBV9 and TRBJ1-1, with a tentative D call TRBD1 (5 bases). The origin of this receptor is a man aged 35 to 55 in good health and CMV-seropositive. Sequenced input: PBMCs. CDR3 in amino acids: CASSDSKDGGTEAFF. For the CDR3, the DNA is TGTGCCAGCAGCGACTCTAAGGACGGGGGCACTGAAGCTTTCTTT.